Listed below are T cell receptor beta chains from one sample, sequenced in a study of blood T cell repertoires in COVID-19. Produced via immunoSEQ multiplex PCR; TCRdb's table is partial and in-frame only. The sample has 310,000 or so clones, around 84% seen once; the top ten hold 1.3%. The material sequenced was peripheral blood. Receptor source: a man in his 70s with acute or convalescent COVID-19. Both conserved end residues are part of each CDR3. The D gene is left open where the match is weak. Where a row states a size, it is once, few, many or the class of an expanded clone; other rows omit it.

d_call clone_size j_call v_call cdr3_aa cdr3_nt
TRBD2 - TRBJ2-1 TRBV14 CASSPWTSGNNEQFF TGTGCCAGCAGCCCCTGGACTAGCGGAAACAATGAGCAGTTCTTC
- - TRBJ1-3 TRBV28 CASSLPGRNTIYF TGTGCCAGCAGCTTGCCGGGTAGAAACACCATATATTTT
TRBD1 - TRBJ1-1 TRBV25-1 CASSETGGWYTEAFF TGTGCCAGCAGTGAAACAGGGGGCTGGTACACTGAAGCTTTCTTT
- - TRBJ1-5 TRBV19 CASSLAGAYSNQPQHF TGTGCCAGTAGTTTGGCAGGGGCGTATAGCAATCAGCCCCAGCATTTT
- - TRBJ2-5 TRBV7-2 CASSPAQGRGTQYF TGTGCCAGCAGCCCCGCCCAGGGGCGAGGGACCCAGTACTTC
- - TRBJ2-7 TRBV7-3 CASSPPPSEQYF TGTGCCAGCAGCCCTCCCCCCTCCGAGCAGTACTTC
TRBD1 - TRBJ1-6 TRBV28 CASNWGPGGNSPLHF TGTGCCAGCAATTGGGGGCCAGGGGGTAATTCACCCCTCCACTTT
- - TRBJ1-1 TRBV20-1 CSASSVNTEAFF TGCAGTGCTAGTTCCGTGAACACTGAAGCTTTCTTT
- - TRBJ2-1 TRBV6-2/TRBV6-3 CASSNAYEQFF TGTGCCAGCAGTAACGCGTATGAGCAGTTCTTC
TRBD1 once TRBJ1-2 TRBV18 CASSPSPGTGGSGYTF TGTGCCAGCTCACCAAGTCCCGGGACAGGGGGCTCTGGCTACACCTTC
TRBD1 - TRBJ2-2 TRBV28 CASSSTGTGAGELFF TGTGCCAGCAGTTCGACCGGGACAGGGGCCGGGGAGCTGTTTTTT
TRBD1 - TRBJ1-6 TRBV7-9 CASSLDPGQGAINSPLHF TGTGCCAGCAGCTTAGATCCCGGACAGGGGGCGATTAATTCACCCCTCCACTTT
- - TRBJ1-6 TRBV9 CASSSNQGSYNSPLHF TGTGCCAGCAGTTCTAACCAGGGGTCCTATAATTCACCCCTCCACTTT
- - TRBJ1-5 TRBV6-2/TRBV6-3 CASSRGQSPNQPQHF TGTGCCAGCAGCCGCGGACAGTCACCTAATCAGCCCCAGCATTTT
- - TRBJ1-1 TRBV27 CASRRTGLSTEAFF TGTGCCAGCAGACGAACAGGGTTGAGCACTGAAGCTTTCTTT
TRBD2 - TRBJ2-1 TRBV6-2/TRBV6-3 CASSYGASSGDIREKQFF TGTGCCAGCAGTTACGGGGCGTCCAGCGGGGATATTCGGGAAAAGCAGTTCTTC
TRBD1 - TRBJ1-4 TRBV27 CASRGTGFGKLFF TGTGCCAGCAGAGGGACAGGGTTTGGAAAACTGTTTTTT
- - TRBJ2-3 TRBV4-1 CASSQWGTSSQYF TGCGCCAGCAGCCAATGGGGGACTTCGTCGCAGTATTTT
- - TRBJ1-4 TRBV12-1 CASSSDRGYEKLFF TGTGCCAGCAGCTCGGACAGGGGGTATGAAAAACTGTTTTTT
- - TRBJ1-4 TRBV28 CASSLPQGNEKLFF TGTGCCAGCAGTTTACCCCAGGGGAACGAAAAACTGTTTTTT
TRBD2 once TRBJ2-5 TRBV11-3 CASSSSGRETQYF TGTGCCAGCAGTTCTAGCGGCCGAGAGACCCAGTACTTC
TRBD2 - TRBJ2-5 TRBV7-9 CASSFLGGKETQYF TGTGCCAGCAGCTTCCTGGGGGGGAAAGAGACCCAGTACTTC
- - TRBJ1-2 TRBV6-5 CASGRGYGYTF TGTGCCAGCGGCAGGGGATATGGCTACACCTTC
- - TRBJ1-5 TRBV4-2 CASSQDARAPNQPQHF TGTGCCAGCAGCCAAGATGCGAGGGCGCCGAATCAGCCCCAGCATTTT
- - TRBJ2-5 TRBV5-1 CASSLGAEWTETQYF TGCGCCAGCAGCTTAGGAGCGGAATGGACGGAGACCCAGTACTTC
TRBD1 - TRBJ1-5 TRBV24-1 CATSDSQGAGNNQPQHF TGTGCCACCAGTGATAGTCAGGGGGCGGGGAACAATCAGCCCCAGCATTTT
TRBD1 few TRBJ1-1 TRBV28 CASSSPAGGGPNTEAFF TGTGCCAGCAGTTCGCCGGCAGGGGGCGGGCCGAACACTGAAGCTTTCTTT
TRBD1 - TRBJ1-1 TRBV5-4 CASSSQGDTEAFF TGTGCCAGCAGCTCCCAGGGGGACACTGAAGCTTTCTTT
- - TRBJ2-6 TRBV6-6 CASSSTAGANVLTF TGTGCCAGCAGTTCGACAGCTGGGGCCAACGTCCTGACTTTC
TRBD1 - TRBJ1-1 TRBV7-2 CASSSGGGMNTEAFF TGTGCCAGCAGCTCAGGGGGCGGAATGAACACTGAAGCTTTCTTT
- - TRBJ1-3 TRBV3-1/TRBV3-2 CASSTQGARNTIYF TGTGCCAGCAGCACACAGGGTGCTCGAAACACCATATATTTT
TRBD1 - TRBJ2-4 TRBV6-2/TRBV6-3 CASSTTTGGIQYF TGTGCCAGCAGCACCACGACAGGGGGGATTCAGTACTTC
TRBD2 - TRBJ2-2 TRBV3-1/TRBV3-2 CASSQSPGTSGRANGELFF TGTGCCAGCAGCCAGAGCCCCGGGACTAGCGGGAGGGCCAACGGGGAGCTGTTTTTT
- few TRBJ1-1 TRBV28 CASRVGGTNTEAFF TGTGCCAGCAGGGTCGGGGGAACGAACACTGAAGCTTTCTTT
TRBD2 - TRBJ2-1 TRBV11-3 CASSQGLAVNEQFF TGTGCCAGCAGCCAGGGACTAGCGGTCAATGAGCAGTTCTTC
- - TRBJ1-2 TRBV28 CASSAGPDYGYTF TGTGCCAGCAGCGCAGGGCCGGACTATGGCTACACCTTC
TRBD1 - TRBJ1-1 TRBV4-3 CASSQVAGGSNTEAFF TGCGCCAGCAGCCAAGTTGCAGGGGGATCAAACACTGAAGCTTTCTTT
- - TRBJ2-1 TRBV5-1 CASSLSRVNEQFF TGCGCCAGCAGCTTGTCCCGTGTGAATGAGCAGTTCTTC
TRBD2 - TRBJ2-2 TRBV30 CAWSVLAEAGELFF TGTGCCTGGAGTGTACTAGCGGAGGCCGGGGAGCTGTTTTTT
TRBD1 - TRBJ1-5 TRBV7-6 CASSLGTGVNQPQHF TGTGCCAGCAGCCTCGGGACAGGGGTTAATCAGCCCCAGCATTTT
TRBD1 - TRBJ2-3 TRBV3-1/TRBV3-2 CASSHRTGLDTQYF TGTGCCAGCAGCCACCGGACAGGGTTAGATACGCAGTATTTT
- - TRBJ1-1 TRBV5-6 CASSWRRPVEAFF TGTGCCAGCAGCTGGAGAAGACCAGTTGAAGCTTTCTTT
- - TRBJ1-1 TRBV12-5 CASGPPRVGDTEAFF TGTGCTAGTGGTCCCCCCAGGGTTGGGGACACTGAAGCTTTCTTT
- - TRBJ1-5 TRBV19 CASSPLNQPQHF TGTGCCAGTAGTCCACTTAATCAGCCCCAGCATTTT
- once TRBJ1-6 TRBV7-8 CASSLERGMGSPLHF TGTGCCAGCAGCTTAGAAAGGGGAATGGGTTCACCCCTCCACTTT
- - TRBJ2-5 TRBV3-1/TRBV3-2 CASSHRGREETQYF TGTGCCAGCAGCCACCGGGGACGGGAGGAGACCCAGTACTTC
TRBD1 few TRBJ1-2 TRBV28 CASSLRQGAIIGYTF TGTGCCAGCAGTTTACGTCAGGGGGCGATAATTGGCTACACCTTC
- - TRBJ2-2 TRBV5-4 CASETRGNTGELFF TGTGCCAGCGAGACCAGGGGTAACACCGGGGAGCTGTTTTTT
- - TRBJ1-4 TRBV29-1 CSVVWGLNEKLFF TGCAGCGTTGTTTGGGGACTAAATGAAAAACTGTTTTTT
TRBD1 - TRBJ1-3 TRBV10-3 CAIEQGVPGNTIYF TGTGCCATCGAACAGGGGGTCCCCGGAAACACCATATATTTT
- - TRBJ2-3 TRBV3-1/TRBV3-2 CASTSGGGGLRDTQYF TGTGCCAGCACCTCGGGTGGCGGGGGCCTCAGGGATACGCAGTATTTT
TRBD1 - TRBJ1-3 TRBV19 CASTPSGQDRNTIYF TGTGCCAGTACCCCATCGGGACAGGACCGAAACACCATATATTTT
TRBD1 - TRBJ1-4 TRBV3-1/TRBV3-2 CASSQYTLGQTNEKLFF TGTGCCAGCAGCCAATATACCCTGGGACAGACTAATGAAAAACTGTTTTTT